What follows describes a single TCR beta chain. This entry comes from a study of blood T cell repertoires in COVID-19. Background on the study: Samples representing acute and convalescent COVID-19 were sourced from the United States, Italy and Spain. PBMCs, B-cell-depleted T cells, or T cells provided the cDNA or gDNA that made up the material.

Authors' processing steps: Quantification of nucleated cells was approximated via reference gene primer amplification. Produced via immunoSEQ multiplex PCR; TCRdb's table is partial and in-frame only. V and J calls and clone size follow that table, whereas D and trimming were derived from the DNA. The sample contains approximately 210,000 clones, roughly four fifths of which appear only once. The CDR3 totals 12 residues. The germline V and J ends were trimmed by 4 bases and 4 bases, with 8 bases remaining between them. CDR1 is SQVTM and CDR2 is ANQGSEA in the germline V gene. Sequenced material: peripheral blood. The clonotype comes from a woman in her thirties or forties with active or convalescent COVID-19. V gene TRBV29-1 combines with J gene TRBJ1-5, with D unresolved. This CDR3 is CSVGDSNQPQHF. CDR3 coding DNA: TGCAGCGTTGGAGATTCTAATCAGCCCCAGCATTTT.